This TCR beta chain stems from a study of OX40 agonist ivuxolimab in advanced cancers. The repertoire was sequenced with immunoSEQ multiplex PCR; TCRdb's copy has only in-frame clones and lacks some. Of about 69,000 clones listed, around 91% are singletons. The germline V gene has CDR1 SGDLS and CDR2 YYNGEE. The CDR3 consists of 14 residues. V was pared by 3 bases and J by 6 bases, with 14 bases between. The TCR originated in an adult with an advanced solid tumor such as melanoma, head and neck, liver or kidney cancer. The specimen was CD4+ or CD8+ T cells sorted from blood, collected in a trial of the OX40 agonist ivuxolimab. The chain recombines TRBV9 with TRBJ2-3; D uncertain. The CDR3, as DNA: TGTGCCAGCAGCGAAGGAAGGCCGAAGGATACGCAGTATTTT. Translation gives CASSEGRPKDTQYF.